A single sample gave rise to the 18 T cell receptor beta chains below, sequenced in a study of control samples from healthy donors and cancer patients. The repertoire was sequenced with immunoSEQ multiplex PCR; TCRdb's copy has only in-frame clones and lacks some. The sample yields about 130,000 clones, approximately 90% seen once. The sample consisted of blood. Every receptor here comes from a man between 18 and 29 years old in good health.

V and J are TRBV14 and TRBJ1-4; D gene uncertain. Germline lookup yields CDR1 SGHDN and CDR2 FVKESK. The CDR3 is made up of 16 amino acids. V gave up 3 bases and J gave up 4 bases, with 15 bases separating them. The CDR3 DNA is TGTGCCAGCAGCCATCCACTTCGGACTGTTAATGAAAAACTGTTTTTT. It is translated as CASSHPLRTVNEKLFF.

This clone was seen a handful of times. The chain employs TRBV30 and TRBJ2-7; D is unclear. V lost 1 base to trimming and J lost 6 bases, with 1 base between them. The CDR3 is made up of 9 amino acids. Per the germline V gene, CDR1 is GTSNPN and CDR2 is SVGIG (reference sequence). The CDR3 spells CAWSGEQYF. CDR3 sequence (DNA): TGTGCCTGGAGTGGCGAGCAGTACTTC.

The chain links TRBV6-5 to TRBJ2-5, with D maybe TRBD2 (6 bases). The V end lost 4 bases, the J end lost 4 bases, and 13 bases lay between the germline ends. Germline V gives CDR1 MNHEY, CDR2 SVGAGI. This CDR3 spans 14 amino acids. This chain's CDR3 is CASSFGPGGETQYF. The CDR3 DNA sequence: TGTGCCAGCAGTTTCGGACCCGGGGGAGAGACCCAGTACTTC.

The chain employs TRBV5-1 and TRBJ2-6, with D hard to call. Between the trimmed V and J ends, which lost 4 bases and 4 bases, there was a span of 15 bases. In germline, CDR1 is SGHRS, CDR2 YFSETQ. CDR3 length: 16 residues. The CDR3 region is CASSPLLGTGANVLTF. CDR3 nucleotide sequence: TGCGCCAGCAGCCCGTTATTGGGCACAGGGGCCAACGTCCTGACTTTC. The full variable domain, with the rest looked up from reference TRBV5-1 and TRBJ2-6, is KAGVTQTPRYLIKTRGQQVTLSCSPISGHRSVSWYQQTPGQGLQFLFEYFSETQRNKGNFPGRFSGRQFSNSRSEMNVSTLELGDSALYLCASSPLLGTGANVLTFGAGSRLTVL.

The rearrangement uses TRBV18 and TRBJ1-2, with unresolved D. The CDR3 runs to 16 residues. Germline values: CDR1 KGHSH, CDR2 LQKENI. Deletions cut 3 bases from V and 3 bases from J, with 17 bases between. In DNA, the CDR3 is TGTGCCAGCTCACCTCTCGGACCCTCCTCGGACTATGGCTACACCTTC. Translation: CASSPLGPSSDYGYTF.

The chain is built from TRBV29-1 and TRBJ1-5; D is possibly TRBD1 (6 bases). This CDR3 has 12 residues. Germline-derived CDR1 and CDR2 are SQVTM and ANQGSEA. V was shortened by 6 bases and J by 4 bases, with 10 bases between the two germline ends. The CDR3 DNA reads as TGCAGCGTGGGGGACACAAATCAGCCCCAGCATTTT. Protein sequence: CSVGDTNQPQHF. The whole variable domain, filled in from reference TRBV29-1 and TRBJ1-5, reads SAVISQKPSRDICQRGTSLTIQCQVDSQVTMMFWYRQQPGQSLTLIATANQGSEATYESGFVIDKFPISRPNLTFSTLTVSNMSPEDSSIYLCSVGDTNQPQHFGDGTRLSIL.

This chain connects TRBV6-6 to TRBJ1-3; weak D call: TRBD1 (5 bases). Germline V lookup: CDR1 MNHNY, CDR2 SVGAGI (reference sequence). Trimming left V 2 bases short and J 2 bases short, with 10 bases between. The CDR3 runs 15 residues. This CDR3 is CASSYEGVPGNTIYF. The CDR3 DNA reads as TGTGCCAGCAGTTACGAAGGGGTACCTGGAAACACCATATATTTT.

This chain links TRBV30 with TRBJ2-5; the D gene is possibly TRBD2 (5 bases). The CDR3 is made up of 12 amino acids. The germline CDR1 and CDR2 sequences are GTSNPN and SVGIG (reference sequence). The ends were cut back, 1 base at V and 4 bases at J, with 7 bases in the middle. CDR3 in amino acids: CAWSAGSETQYF. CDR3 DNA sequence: TGTGCCTGGAGTGCGGGATCAGAGACCCAGTACTTC.

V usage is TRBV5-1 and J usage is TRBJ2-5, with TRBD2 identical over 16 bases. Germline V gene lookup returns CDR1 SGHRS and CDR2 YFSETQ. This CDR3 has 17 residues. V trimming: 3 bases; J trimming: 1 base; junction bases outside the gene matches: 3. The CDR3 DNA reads TGCGCCAGCAGCTCGGGACTAGCGGGGGGGCGCCAAGAGACCCAGTACTTC. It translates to CASSSGLAGGRQETQYF.

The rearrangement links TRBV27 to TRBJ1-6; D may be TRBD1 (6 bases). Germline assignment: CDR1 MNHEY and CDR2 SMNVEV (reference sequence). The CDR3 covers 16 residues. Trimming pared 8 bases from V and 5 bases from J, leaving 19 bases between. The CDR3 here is CASCRGEVAHNSPLHF. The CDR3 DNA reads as TGTGCCAGCTGTAGGGGGGAGGTCGCCCATAATTCACCCCTCCACTTT.

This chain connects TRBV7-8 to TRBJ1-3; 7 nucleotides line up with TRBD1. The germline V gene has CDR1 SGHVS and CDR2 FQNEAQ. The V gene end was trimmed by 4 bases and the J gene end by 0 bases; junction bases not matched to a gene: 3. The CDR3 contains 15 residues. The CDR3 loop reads CASSSDRSSGNTIYF. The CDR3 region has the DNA TGTGCCAGCAGCTCGGACAGGAGCTCTGGAAACACCATATATTTT.

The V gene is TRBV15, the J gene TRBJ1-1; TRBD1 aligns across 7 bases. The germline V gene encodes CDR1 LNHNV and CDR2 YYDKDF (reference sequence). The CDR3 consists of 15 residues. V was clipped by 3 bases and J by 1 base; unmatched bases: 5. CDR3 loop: CATSSRGWANTEAFF. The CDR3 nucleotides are TGTGCCACCAGCAGCAGGGGGTGGGCGAACACTGAAGCTTTCTTT.

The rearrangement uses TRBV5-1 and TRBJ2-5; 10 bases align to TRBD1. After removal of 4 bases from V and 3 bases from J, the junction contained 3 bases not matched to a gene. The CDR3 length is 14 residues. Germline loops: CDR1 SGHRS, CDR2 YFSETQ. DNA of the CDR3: TGCGCCAGCAGCCCGACAGGGGGCGAAGAGACCCAGTACTTC. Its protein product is CASSPTGGEETQYF.

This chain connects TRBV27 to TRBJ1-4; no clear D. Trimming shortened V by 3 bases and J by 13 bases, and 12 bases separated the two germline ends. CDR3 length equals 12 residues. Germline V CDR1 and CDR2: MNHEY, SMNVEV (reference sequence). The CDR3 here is CASSLVGQPLFF. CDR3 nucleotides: TGTGCCAGCAGTTTGGTCGGGCAGCCACTGTTTTTT.

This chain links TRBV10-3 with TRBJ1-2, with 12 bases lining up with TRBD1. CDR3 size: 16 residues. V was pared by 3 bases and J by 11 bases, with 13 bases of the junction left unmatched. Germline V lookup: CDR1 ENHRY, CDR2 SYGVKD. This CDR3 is CAISEGASGTGGRYTF. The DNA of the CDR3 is TGTGCCATCAGTGAAGGTGCCTCCGGGACAGGGGGCCGGTACACCTTC.

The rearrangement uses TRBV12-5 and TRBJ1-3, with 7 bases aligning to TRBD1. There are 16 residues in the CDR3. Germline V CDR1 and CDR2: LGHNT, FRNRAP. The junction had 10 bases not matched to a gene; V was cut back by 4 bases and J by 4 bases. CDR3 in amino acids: CASGSHRGVSGNTIYF. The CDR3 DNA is TGTGCTAGTGGTTCCCACAGGGGTGTGTCGGGAAACACCATATATTTT. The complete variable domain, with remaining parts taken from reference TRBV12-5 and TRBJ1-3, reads DARVTQTPRHKVTEMGQEVTMRCQPILGHNTVFWYRQTMMQGLELLAYFRNRAPLDDSGMPKDRFSAEMPDATLATLKIQPSEPRDSAVYFCASGSHRGVSGNTIYFGEGSWLTVV.

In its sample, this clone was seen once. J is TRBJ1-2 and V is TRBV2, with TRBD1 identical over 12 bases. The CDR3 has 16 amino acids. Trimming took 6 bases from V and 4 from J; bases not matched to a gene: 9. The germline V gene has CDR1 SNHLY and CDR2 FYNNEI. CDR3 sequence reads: CASRVLGQGASYGYTF. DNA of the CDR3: TGTGCCAGCAGAGTCTTGGGACAGGGGGCATCCTATGGCTACACCTTC.

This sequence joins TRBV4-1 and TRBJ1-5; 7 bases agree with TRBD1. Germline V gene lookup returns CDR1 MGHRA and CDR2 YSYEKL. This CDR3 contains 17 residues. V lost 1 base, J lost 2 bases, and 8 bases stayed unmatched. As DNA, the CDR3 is TGCGCCAGCAGCCAAGGCCTGCGACAGGGTGGCAATCAGCCCCAGCATTTT. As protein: CASSQGLRQGGNQPQHF.